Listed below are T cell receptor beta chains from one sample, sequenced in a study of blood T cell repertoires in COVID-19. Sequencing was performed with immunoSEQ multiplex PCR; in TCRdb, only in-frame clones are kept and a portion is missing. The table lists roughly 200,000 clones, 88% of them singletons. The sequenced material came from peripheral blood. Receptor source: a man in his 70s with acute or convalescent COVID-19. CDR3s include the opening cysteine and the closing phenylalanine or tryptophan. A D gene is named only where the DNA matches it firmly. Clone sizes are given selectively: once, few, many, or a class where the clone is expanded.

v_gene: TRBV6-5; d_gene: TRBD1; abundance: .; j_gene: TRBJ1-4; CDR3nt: TGTGCCAGCAGACCCAGGTCGGGACAGCCGGTTTTT; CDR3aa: CASRPRSGQPVF
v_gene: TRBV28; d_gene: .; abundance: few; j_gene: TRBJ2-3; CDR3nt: TGTGCCAGCAGTCTAACGGACACCTACACAGATACGCAGTATTTT; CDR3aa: CASSLTDTYTDTQYF
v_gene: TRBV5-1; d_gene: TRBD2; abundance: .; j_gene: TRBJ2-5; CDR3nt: TGCGCCAGCAGGGTTAGCGGGAACGAGGAGACCCAGTACTTC; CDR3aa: CASRVSGNEETQYF
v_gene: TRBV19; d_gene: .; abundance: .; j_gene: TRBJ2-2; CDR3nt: TGTGCCAGTAGTATTTTCGGGGGTGACACCGGGGAGCTGTTTTTT; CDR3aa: CASSIFGGDTGELFF
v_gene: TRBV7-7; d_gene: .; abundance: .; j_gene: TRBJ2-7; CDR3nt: TGTGCCAGCAGCTTAGGACGCCCTGCGAGGAGCTCCTACGAGCAGTACTTC; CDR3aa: CASSLGRPARSSYEQYF
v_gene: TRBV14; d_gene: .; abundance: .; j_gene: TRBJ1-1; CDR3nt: TGTGCCAGCAGCCAAGATCGGGGAGGCCTCAACACTGAAGCTTTCTTT; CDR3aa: CASSQDRGGLNTEAFF
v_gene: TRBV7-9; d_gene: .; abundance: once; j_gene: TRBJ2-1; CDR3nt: TGTGCCAGCAGCTTATCACAGCTCGTCTACAATGAGCAGTTCTTC; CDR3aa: CASSLSQLVYNEQFF
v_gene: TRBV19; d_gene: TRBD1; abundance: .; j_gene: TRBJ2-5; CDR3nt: TGTGCCAGTAGTATAGAGGGACAGGGGACCCAAGAGACCCAGTACTTC; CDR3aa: CASSIEGQGTQETQYF
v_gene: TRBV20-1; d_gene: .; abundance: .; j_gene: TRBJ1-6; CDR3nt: TGCAGTGCTAGTAACCAGCGTCAATCACCCCTCCACTTT; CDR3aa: CSASNQRQSPLHF
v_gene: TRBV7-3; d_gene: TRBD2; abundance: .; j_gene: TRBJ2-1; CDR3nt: TGTGCCAGCAGCCCACTAGCGGGAGACCGGCGGGGCAATGAGCAGTTCTTC; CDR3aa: CASSPLAGDRRGNEQFF
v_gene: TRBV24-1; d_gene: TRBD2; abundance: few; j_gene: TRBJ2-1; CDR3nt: TGTGCCACCAGTGATGGGACTAGCTGGGAAGACAATGAGCAGTTCTTC; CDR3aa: CATSDGTSWEDNEQFF
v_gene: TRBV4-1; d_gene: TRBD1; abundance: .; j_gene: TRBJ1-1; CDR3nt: TGCGCCAGCAGCCAAGACAGGGGGTGGGGCACTGAAGCTTTCTTT; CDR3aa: CASSQDRGWGTEAFF
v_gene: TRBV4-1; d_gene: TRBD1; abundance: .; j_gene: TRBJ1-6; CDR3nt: TGCGCCAGCAGCCAAAATATCGGACAGGGCAGTGCCCTCCACTTT; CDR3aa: CASSQNIGQGSALHF
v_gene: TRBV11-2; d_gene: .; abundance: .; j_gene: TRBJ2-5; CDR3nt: TGTGCCAGCAGTTACCTTCCCGGGAGATACCAAGAGACCCAGTACTTC; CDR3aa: CASSYLPGRYQETQYF
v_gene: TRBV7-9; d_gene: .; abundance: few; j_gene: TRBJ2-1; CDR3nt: TGTGCCAGCAGCTTCCCCGGAGCGAGTGAGTCCTACAATGAGCAGTTCTTC; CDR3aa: CASSFPGASESYNEQFF
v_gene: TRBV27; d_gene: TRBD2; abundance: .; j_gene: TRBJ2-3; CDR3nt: TGTGCCAGCAGTCCACTAGGACTAGCGGAAGGCACAGATACGCAGTATTTT; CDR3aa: CASSPLGLAEGTDTQYF
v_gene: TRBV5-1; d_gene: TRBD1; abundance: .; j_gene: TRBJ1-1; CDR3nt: TGCGCCAGCAGCCAGGGACAGCTAAACACTGAAGCTTTCTTT; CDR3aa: CASSQGQLNTEAFF
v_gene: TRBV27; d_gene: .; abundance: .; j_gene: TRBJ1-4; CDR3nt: TGTGCCAGCAGTTTCCAGGGAATTAATGAAAAACTGTTTTTT; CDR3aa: CASSFQGINEKLFF
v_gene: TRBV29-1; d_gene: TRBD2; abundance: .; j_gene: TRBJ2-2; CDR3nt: TGCAGCGTTGAATCATTGGGGGGGAGCGGGCTAACGAACACCGGGGAGCTGTTTTTT; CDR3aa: CSVESLGGSGLTNTGELFF
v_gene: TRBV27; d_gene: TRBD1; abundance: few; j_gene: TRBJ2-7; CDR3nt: TGTGCCAGCAGTTTATCTGGACAGGGGGCCTACGAGCAGTACTTC; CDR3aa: CASSLSGQGAYEQYF
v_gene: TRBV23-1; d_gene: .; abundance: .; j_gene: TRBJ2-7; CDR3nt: TGCGCCAGCAGTGCCGGGACACGAACCTACGAGCAGTACTTC; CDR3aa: CASSAGTRTYEQYF
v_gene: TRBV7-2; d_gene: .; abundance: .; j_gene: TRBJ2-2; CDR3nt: TGTGCCAGCAGCCCAACTACGGACACCGGGGAGCTGTTTTTT; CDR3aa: CASSPTTDTGELFF
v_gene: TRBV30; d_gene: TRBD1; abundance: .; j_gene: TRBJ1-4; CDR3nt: TGTGCCTGGAGTAGGACAGGGGCTAATGAAAAACTGTTTTTT; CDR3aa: CAWSRTGANEKLFF
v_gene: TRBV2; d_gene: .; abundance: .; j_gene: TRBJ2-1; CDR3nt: TGTGCCAGCGACAAGGACAGATCCTACAATGAGCAGTTCTTC; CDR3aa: CASDKDRSYNEQFF
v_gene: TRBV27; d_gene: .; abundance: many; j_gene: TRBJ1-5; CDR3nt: TGTGCCAGCAGTCCACAGTCCGGGGGGCGGTTGAATCAGCCCCAGCATTTT; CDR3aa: CASSPQSGGRLNQPQHF